This TCR beta chain originates from a study of kidney transplant recipient with SARS-CoV-2 infection. Trimming took 6 bases from V and 4 from J, leaving 15 bases between them. Germline V gene sequence: CDR1 LNHDA, CDR2 SQIVND (reference sequence). CDR3 length: 14 amino acids. Via MiXCR, TCRdb re-called the reads, giving one row per CDR3 protein. The sample lists about 250,000 distinct CDR3 sequences; about 30% were seen once. The V gene is TRBV19, the J gene TRBJ2-5, with D unresolved. Sequenced material: a blood sample, taken at baseline and on day 111 from a kidney transplant recipient. The origin of this receptor is a young adult male patient who had COVID-19 and was a kidney transplant recipient. These T cells may partly come from the graft donor. Here the CDR3 reads CASRGVGPPETQYF. CDR3 coding DNA: TGTGCCAGTAGAGGAGTAGGGCCTCCAGAGACCCAGTACTTC.